This T cell receptor (beta chain) originates from a study of CD8 T cells in Susac syndrome. The authors reverse transcribed about 0.5 to 1 ug RNA with random hexamers. With immunoSEQ multiplex PCR, TCR beta CDR3 was amplified across 54 Vbeta and 13 Jbeta. One entry per CDR3 protein, called by TCRdb with MiXCR from the immunoSEQ multiplex PCR reads. Of 110,000 to 150,000 distinct CDR3 sequences in the sample, 95% were seen once. Looked up from germline, CDR1 is SGHRS and CDR2 is YFSETQ. This CDR3 is built from 12 residues. Trimming at V came to 4 bases and at J to 9 bases, leaving 6 bases not matched to a gene. Patients with Susac syndrome met diagnostic criteria that were recently defined for definite or probable disease. The CD8+ and CD4+ T cells were negatively isolated, with the TEMRA cells enriched by FACS.

The J gene is TRBJ1-2, the V gene TRBV5-1; 7 positions match TRBD1. The specimen sequenced was CD4+ T cells from PBMCs. This clonotype originated in a human donor with Susac syndrome. This CDR3 is CASSTEQGRYTF. Here the CDR3 DNA reads TGCGCCAGCAGCACCGAACAGGGGCGCTACACCTTC.